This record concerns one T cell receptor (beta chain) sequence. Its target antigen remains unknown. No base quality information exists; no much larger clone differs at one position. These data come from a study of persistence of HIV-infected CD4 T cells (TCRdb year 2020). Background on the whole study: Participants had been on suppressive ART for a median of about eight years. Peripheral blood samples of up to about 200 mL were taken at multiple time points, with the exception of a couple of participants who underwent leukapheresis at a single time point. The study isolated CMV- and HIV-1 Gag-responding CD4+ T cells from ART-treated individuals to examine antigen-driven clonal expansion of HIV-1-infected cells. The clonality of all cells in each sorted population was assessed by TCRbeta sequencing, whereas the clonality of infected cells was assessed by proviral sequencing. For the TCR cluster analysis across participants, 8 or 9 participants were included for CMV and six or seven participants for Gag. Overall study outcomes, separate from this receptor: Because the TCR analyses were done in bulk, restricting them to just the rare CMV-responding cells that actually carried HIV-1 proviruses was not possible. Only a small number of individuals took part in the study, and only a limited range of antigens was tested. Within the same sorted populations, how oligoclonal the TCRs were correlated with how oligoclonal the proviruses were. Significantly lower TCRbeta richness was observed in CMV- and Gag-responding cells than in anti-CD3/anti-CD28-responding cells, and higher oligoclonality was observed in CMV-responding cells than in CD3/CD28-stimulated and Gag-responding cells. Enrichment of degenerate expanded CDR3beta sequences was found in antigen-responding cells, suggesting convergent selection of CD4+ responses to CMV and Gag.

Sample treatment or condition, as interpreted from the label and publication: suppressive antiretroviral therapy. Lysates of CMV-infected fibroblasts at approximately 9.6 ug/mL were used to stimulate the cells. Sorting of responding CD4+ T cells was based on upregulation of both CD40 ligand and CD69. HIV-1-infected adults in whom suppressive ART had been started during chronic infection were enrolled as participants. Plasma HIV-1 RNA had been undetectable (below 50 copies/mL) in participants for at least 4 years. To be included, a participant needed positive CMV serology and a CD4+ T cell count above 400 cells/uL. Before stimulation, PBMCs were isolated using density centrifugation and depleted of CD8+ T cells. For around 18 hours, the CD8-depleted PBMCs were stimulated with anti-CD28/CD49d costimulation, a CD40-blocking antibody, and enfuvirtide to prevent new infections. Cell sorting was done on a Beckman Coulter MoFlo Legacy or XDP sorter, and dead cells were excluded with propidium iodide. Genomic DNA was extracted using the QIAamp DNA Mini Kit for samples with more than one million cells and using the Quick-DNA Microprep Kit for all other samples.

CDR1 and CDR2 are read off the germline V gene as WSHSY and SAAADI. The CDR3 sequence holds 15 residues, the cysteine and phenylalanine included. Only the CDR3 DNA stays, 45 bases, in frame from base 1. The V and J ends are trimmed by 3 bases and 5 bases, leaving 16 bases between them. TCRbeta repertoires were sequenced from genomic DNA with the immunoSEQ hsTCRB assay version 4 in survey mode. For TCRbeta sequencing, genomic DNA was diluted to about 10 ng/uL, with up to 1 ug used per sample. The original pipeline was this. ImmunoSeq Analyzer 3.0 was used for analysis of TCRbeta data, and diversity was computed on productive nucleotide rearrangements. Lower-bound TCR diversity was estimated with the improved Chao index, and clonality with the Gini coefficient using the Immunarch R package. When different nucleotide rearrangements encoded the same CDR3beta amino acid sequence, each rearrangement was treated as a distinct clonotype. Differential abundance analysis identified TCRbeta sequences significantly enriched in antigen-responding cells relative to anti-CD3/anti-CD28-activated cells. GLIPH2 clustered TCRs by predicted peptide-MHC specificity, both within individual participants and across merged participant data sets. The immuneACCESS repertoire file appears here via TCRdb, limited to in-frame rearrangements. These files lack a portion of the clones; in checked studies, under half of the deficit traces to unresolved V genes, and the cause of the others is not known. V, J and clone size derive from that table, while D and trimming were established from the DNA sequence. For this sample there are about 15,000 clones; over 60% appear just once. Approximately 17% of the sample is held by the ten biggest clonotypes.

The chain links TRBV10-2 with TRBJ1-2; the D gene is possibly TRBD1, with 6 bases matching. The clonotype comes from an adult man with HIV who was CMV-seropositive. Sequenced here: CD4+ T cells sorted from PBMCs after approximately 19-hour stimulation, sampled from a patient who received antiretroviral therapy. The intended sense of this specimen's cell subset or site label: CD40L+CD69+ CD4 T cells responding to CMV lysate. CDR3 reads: CASSDVAGARYGYTF. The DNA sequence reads TGCGCCAGCAGTGACGTCGCAGGGGCGCGTTATGGCTACACCTTC.